The 24 T cell receptor beta chains presented below share a single source sample, sequenced in a study of control samples from healthy donors and cancer patients. Sequencing used immunoSEQ multiplex PCR; TCRdb keeps in-frame clones, though not all of them. The sample lists about 57,000 clones, more than 85% occurring once. Source material: PBMCs. The origin of the receptors is a man aged 25-45 years with colorectal cancer.

J is TRBJ1-3 and V is TRBV14; no reliable D call. The V end lost 2 bases, the J end lost 0 bases, and 5 bases lay between the germline ends. Looked up from germline, CDR1 is SGHDN and CDR2 is FVKESK. This CDR3 spans 14 amino acids. In DNA form, the CDR3 reads TGTGCCAGCAGCCAACGCGGCTCTGGAAACACCATATATTTT. It codes for CASSQRGSGNTIYF.

The CDR3 bases are TGTGCCAGCTCCCTGATGACCGGGACAGAGAATGAAAAACTGTTTTTT. This translates into CASSLMTGTENEKLFF. The rearrangement links TRBV18 to TRBJ1-4, with 7 bases aligning to TRBD1. The V gene end was trimmed by 6 bases and the J gene end by 5 bases; junction bases not matched to a gene: 12. This CDR3 is 16 amino acids long. Germline-derived CDR1 and CDR2 are KGHSH and LQKENI.

V and J are TRBV7-2 and TRBJ1-2; no clear D gene. Trimming pared 2 bases from V and 4 bases from J, leaving 14 bases between. Germline-derived CDR1 and CDR2 are SGHTA and FQGNSA. The CDR3 runs to 15 residues. CDR3 residues: CASSLRTSYSYGYTF. CDR3 DNA sequence: TGTGCCAGCAGCTTACGCACCTCATATTCCTATGGCTACACCTTC.

The V gene is TRBV6-5, the J gene TRBJ2-3, with no clear D. Germline lookup yields CDR1 MNHEY and CDR2 SVGAGI. CDR3 length: 15 residues. Trimming pared 5 bases from V and 2 bases from J, leaving 14 bases between. The CDR3 spells CASSRSTTNTDTQYF. Here the CDR3 DNA reads TGTGCCAGCAGTAGGAGTACTACGAACACAGATACGCAGTATTTT.

This chain connects TRBV7-9 to TRBJ1-3; no reliable D call. Between the trimmed V and J ends, which lost 5 bases and 0 bases, there was a span of 5 bases. Germline lookup yields CDR1 SEHNR and CDR2 FQNEAQ (reference sequence). This CDR3 has 13 residues. This CDR3 reads CASSIFSGNTIYF. The DNA for the CDR3 is TGTGCCAGCAGCATCTTCTCTGGAAACACCATATATTTT. Variable domain in full (rest from reference TRBV7-9 and TRBJ1-3): DTGVSQNPRHKITKRGQNVTFRCDPISEHNRLYWYRQTLGQGPEFLTYFQNEAQLEKSRLLSDRFSAERPKGSFSTLEIQRTEQGDSAMYLCASSIFSGNTIYFGEGSWLTVV.

This chain joins TRBV4-3 and TRBJ2-6, with 7 nucleotides matching TRBD2. Germline trimming cut 2 bases from V and 0 bases from J; bases unmatched to any gene: 10. The CDR3 is 19 residues long. Germline V gene sequence: CDR1 LGHNA, CDR2 YSLEER. CDR3 coding DNA: TGCGCCAGCAGCCAAACTAGCGTTTTTCGGGGCTCTGGGGCCAACGTCCTGACTTTC. Translated, it gives CASSQTSVFRGSGANVLTF.

CDR3 protein: CASKGQGSYEQYV. The CDR3 DNA reads as TGTGCCAGCAAGGGACAGGGATCCTACGAGCAGTACGTC. The chain is built from TRBV6-5 and TRBJ2-7; 9 nucleotides line up with TRBD1. The V and J ends lost 7 bases and 1 base, in that order; junction bases with no gene match: 2. Germline loops: CDR1 MNHEY, CDR2 SVGAGI. The CDR3 is made up of 13 amino acids.

This chain connects TRBV6-6 to TRBJ1-5; 7 positions match TRBD1. The length of the CDR3 is 15 residues. The V and J ends lost 6 bases and 1 base, in that order; junction bases with no gene match: 6. Looked up from germline, CDR1 is MNHNY and CDR2 is SVGAGI (reference sequence). CDR3 nucleotide sequence: TGTGCCAGCAGCCCGACAGGGAGGAGCAATCAGCCCCAGCATTTT. Amino acids: CASSPTGRSNQPQHF.

V is TRBV4-3 and J is TRBJ1-4, with D possibly TRBD1 on 5 matching bases. This CDR3 spans 16 amino acids. Trimming pared 0 bases from V and 2 bases from J, leaving 10 bases between. Germline lookup yields CDR1 LGHNA and CDR2 YSLEER. CDR3 nucleotides: TGCGCCAGCAGCCAAGACAGGGTGGGCACTAATGAAAAACTGTTTTTT. Its protein product is CASSQDRVGTNEKLFF.

The chain is built from TRBV4-3 and TRBJ2-2; possibly TRBD1 for D (6 bases). V gave up 4 bases and J gave up 3 bases, with 15 bases separating them. CDR1 is LGHNA, CDR2 YSLEER, per germline. The CDR3 runs 16 residues. CDR3 loop: CASSPHGQLDTGELFF. The CDR3 nucleotides are TGCGCCAGCAGCCCACACGGACAGCTAGACACCGGGGAGCTGTTTTTT.

For this clone: In the same sample, other DNA sequences code for this CDR3. The chain combines TRBV4-1 with TRBJ1-2; 9 positions agree with TRBD1. CDR1 MGHRA and CDR2 YSYEKL come from the germline V gene. This CDR3 region has 14 residues. V lost 4 bases, J lost 6 bases, and 6 bases stayed unmatched. CDR3 sequence reads: CASSPAGQGHGYTF. In DNA, the CDR3 is TGCGCCAGCAGCCCAGCGGGACAGGGCCATGGCTACACCTTC.

The CDR3 loop is CASSMDRVGANVLTF. CDR3 nucleotide sequence: TGTGCCAGTAGTATGGACAGGGTTGGGGCCAACGTCCTGACTTTC. The genes are TRBV19 and TRBJ2-6, with 8 bases fitting TRBD1. V lost 3 bases, J lost 3 bases, and 1 base stayed unmatched. Germline-derived CDR1 and CDR2 are LNHDA and SQIVND (reference sequence). The CDR3 runs to 15 residues. Based on the CDR3 plus reference TRBV19 and TRBJ2-6, the full variable domain is DGGITQSPKYLFRKEGQNVTLSCEQNLNHDAMYWYRQDPGQGLRLIYYSQIVNDFQKGDIAEGYSVSREKKESFPLTVTSAQKNPTAFYLCASSMDRVGANVLTFGAGSRLTVL.

This rearrangement joins TRBV2 to TRBJ1-5, with D tentatively TRBD1 (6 bases). Germline CDR1 and CDR2: SNHLY and FYNNEI. This CDR3 comprises 15 residues. The V gene lost 6 bases and the J gene lost 7 bases, with 19 bases spanning the gap. CDR3 residues: CASSKSIGDNQPQHF. The DNA for the CDR3 is TGTGCCAGCAGCAAATCCATTGGGGACAACCAGCCCCAGCATTTT.

The table lists this clone with a count of one. The genes are TRBV15 and TRBJ1-5; D perhaps matches TRBD1 (5 bases). The CDR3 is 12 residues long. The V and J ends lost 5 bases and 11 bases respectively, with 13 bases between them. Looked up from germline, CDR1 is LNHNV and CDR2 is YYDKDF (reference sequence). The CDR3 region is CATSEPGLAQHF. In DNA form, the CDR3 reads TGTGCCACCAGCGAACCGGGGCTGGCCCAGCATTTT.

This chain uses TRBV5-1 with TRBJ2-3; D gene uncertain. This CDR3 is built from 14 residues. The ends were cut back, 2 bases at V and 1 base at J, with 8 bases in the middle. Germline V gene sequence: CDR1 SGHRS, CDR2 YFSETQ. CDR3 sequence reads: CASSFLGGTDTQYF. Here the CDR3 DNA reads TGCGCCAGCAGCTTTCTAGGAGGCACAGATACGCAGTATTTT.

V is TRBV5-4 and J is TRBJ1-2, with 7 nucleotides matching TRBD1. Per the germline V gene, CDR1 is SGHNT and CDR2 is YYREEE (reference sequence). The length of the CDR3 is 13 residues. The ends lost 4 bases at V and 4 bases at J; junction bases unmatched: 4. CDR3 sequence reads: CASSRDSVYGYTF. The CDR3 DNA reads as TGTGCCAGCAGCCGGGACAGCGTCTATGGCTACACCTTC.

The V gene is TRBV7-2, the J gene TRBJ2-3; no reliable D call. Deletions cut 3 bases from V and 4 bases from J, with 14 bases between. The germline CDR1 and CDR2 sequences are SGHTA and FQGNSA. There are 15 residues in the CDR3. CDR3 protein: CASSFGAVGADTQYF. CDR3 DNA sequence: TGTGCCAGCAGCTTCGGTGCTGTTGGCGCAGATACGCAGTATTTT.

The genes are TRBV7-9 and TRBJ1-3; no reliable D call. The ends were cut back, 7 bases at V and 1 base at J, with 5 bases in the middle. Germline CDR1 is SEHNR and CDR2 is FQNEAQ (reference sequence). The CDR3 totals 12 residues. In DNA, the CDR3 is TGTGCCAGCAACCCTTCTGGAAACACCATATATTTT. Its protein product is CASNPSGNTIYF.

The chain uses TRBV6-1 and TRBJ2-1, with D possibly TRBD1 on 6 matching bases. V dropped 1 base and J dropped 9 bases, with 10 bases sitting between them. CDR1 MNHNS and CDR2 SASEGT come from the germline V gene. The CDR3 extends over 13 amino acids. CDR3 in amino acids: CASSEEGVGEQFF. In DNA form, the CDR3 reads TGTGCCAGCAGTGAAGAGGGGGTCGGTGAGCAGTTCTTC.

V and J are TRBV3-1 (or the pseudogene TRBV3-2) and TRBJ1-1; TRBD1 aligns across 7 bases. CDR1 is LGHDT and CDR2 is YNNKEL in the germline V gene (reference sequence). The CDR3 consists of 14 residues. With V trimmed by 4 bases and J by 6 bases, 8 bases remained unmatched. CDR3 amino acids: CASSLTGKKAEAFF. The CDR3 region has the DNA TGTGCCAGCAGCCTGACAGGGAAGAAGGCTGAAGCTTTCTTT.

The chain combines TRBV12-5 with TRBJ2-7; D gene ambiguous. This CDR3 spans 12 amino acids. From germline, CDR1 is LGHNT and CDR2 FRNRAP. V shed 4 bases and J shed 4 bases, with 8 bases lying between them. This chain's CDR3 is CASGSGSYEQYF. The CDR3 DNA follows: TGTGCTAGTGGTTCGGGTAGTTACGAGCAGTACTTC.

In this sample, this clone turned up a few times. The chain couples TRBV7-9 to TRBJ1-5; D unresolved. CDR3 length: 14 residues. The V gene lost 3 bases and the J gene lost 4 bases, with 10 bases spanning the gap. Germline loops: CDR1 SEHNR, CDR2 FQNEAQ (reference sequence). This CDR3 is CASSLSAGNQPQHF. The CDR3 region has the DNA TGTGCCAGCAGCTTGTCTGCGGGGAATCAGCCCCAGCATTTT. Together with reference TRBV7-9 and TRBJ1-5, the CDR3 gives the full variable domain: DTGVSQNPRHKITKRGQNVTFRCDPISEHNRLYWYRQTLGQGPEFLTYFQNEAQLEKSRLLSDRFSAERPKGSFSTLEIQRTEQGDSAMYLCASSLSAGNQPQHFGDGTRLSIL.

Only one count was recorded for this clone. This chain uses TRBV5-1 with TRBJ2-1; TRBD1 might be the D (5 bases). The V end lost 0 bases, the J end lost 5 bases, and 12 bases lay between the germline ends. This CDR3 has 15 residues. Germline CDR1 reads SGHRS; CDR2 reads YFSETQ. The CDR3 DNA reads as TGCGCCAGCAGCTTGGGGGCAGGACAAAACAATGAGCAGTTCTTC. Its protein is CASSLGAGQNNEQFF.

This clone was detected only once. The rearrangement joins TRBV3-1 (or the pseudogene TRBV3-2) to TRBJ2-5, with 8 positions matching TRBD1. Germline CDR1 and CDR2: LGHDT and YNNKEL (reference sequence). This CDR3 contains 18 residues. Unmatched junction bases numbered 15, after V lost 3 bases and J lost 3 bases. The CDR3 DNA reads TGTGCCAGCAGCCATACGGCCAACGGGGACAGGCATGAAGAGACCCAGTACTTC. It specifies CASSHTANGDRHEETQYF.